One and the same sample provided the 9 T cell receptor beta chains below, sequenced in a study of blood T cell repertoires in COVID-19. Using immunoSEQ multiplex PCR, the repertoire was profiled, and TCRdb retains in-frame clones only, with some absent. The data contain 350,000 or so clones, roughly 90% of them singletons. What was sequenced was PBMCs or T cells enriched from blood (not recorded which). The receptors come from a woman younger than 45 who had been exposed to COVID-19.

This clone was seen just once. The J gene is TRBJ1-1, the V gene TRBV19; 7 bases line up with TRBD1. Germline V gives CDR1 LNHDA, CDR2 SQIVND (reference sequence). V lost 1 base and J lost 3; bases outside the gene matches: 11. The length of the CDR3 is 17 residues. CDR3 DNA sequence: TGTGCCAGTAGTATAGGAGACAGGGCGCGAGGGGACACTGAAGCTTTCTTT. Translating it yields CASSIGDRARGDTEAFF.

This sequence joins TRBV28 and TRBJ1-3; 11 bases map to TRBD1. The CDR3 is made up of 18 amino acids. CDR1 is MDHEN, CDR2 SYDVKM, per germline. V was pared by 6 bases and J by 0 bases, with 10 bases of the junction left unmatched. The CDR3 loop reads CASSSPGTGGISGNTIYF. Written as DNA, the CDR3 is TGTGCCAGCAGCTCTCCCGGGACAGGGGGGATCTCTGGAAACACCATATATTTT.

On this clone itself: At the DNA level, this CDR3 is encoded by other sequences in the same sample as well. The chain carries TRBV28 and TRBJ2-7, with TRBD2 identical over 13 bases. Losses at the gene ends were 2 bases for V and 2 bases for J; bases not matched to a gene: 0. The CDR3 consists of 15 residues. CDR1 is MDHEN and CDR2 is SYDVKM in the germline V gene. The CDR3 sequence: CASSLGLAGAYEQYF. CDR3 coding DNA: TGTGCCAGCAGTTTAGGACTAGCGGGAGCCTACGAGCAGTACTTC.

This chain connects TRBV13 to TRBJ2-4; TRBD1 matches at 9 bases. With 6 bases clipped from V and 6 bases from J, the junction kept 9 bases outside the gene matches. The CDR3 length is 15 residues. CDR1 is PRHDT, CDR2 FYEKMQ, per germline (reference sequence). The CDR3 spells CASSRGQGRGNIQYF. The CDR3 DNA is TGTGCCAGCAGTCGAGGACAGGGGAGGGGAAACATTCAGTACTTC.

This clone was picked up one time. The J gene is TRBJ1-3, the V gene TRBV5-8; D not resolved. Germline CDR1 SGHTS, CDR2 YDEGEE. V was cut by 4 bases and J by 0 bases, with 11 bases left in between. CDR3 length: 15 amino acids. CDR3 sequence reads: CASSPTGSSGNTIYF. The CDR3 DNA is TGTGCCAGCAGCCCCACGGGGTCCTCTGGAAACACCATATATTTT.

This rearrangement joins TRBV5-1 to TRBJ2-1; 8 bases align to TRBD1. V lost 3 bases to trimming and J lost 4 bases; unmatched junction nucleotides: 6. CDR1 and CDR2 (germline): SGHRS, YFSETQ. This CDR3 contains 15 residues. In nucleotides, the CDR3 is TGCGCCAGCAGCTCCCAGGGGGCGCGATACAATGAGCAGTTCTTC. It specifies CASSSQGARYNEQFF.

The chain is built from TRBV9 and TRBJ2-1; TRBD2 agrees at 7 bases. Losses at the gene ends were 0 bases for V and 3 bases for J; bases not matched to a gene: 3. The germline CDR1 and CDR2 sequences are SGDLS and YYNGEE. The CDR3 loop spans 15 amino acids. The CDR3: CASSVAGGYYNEQFF. Written as DNA, the CDR3 is TGTGCCAGCAGCGTAGCGGGAGGATACTACAATGAGCAGTTCTTC.

The chain uses TRBV7-9 and TRBJ1-6; 10 bases agree with TRBD1. This CDR3 has 15 residues. V was clipped by 4 bases and J by 7 bases; unmatched bases: 4. Germline V gives CDR1 SEHNR, CDR2 FQNEAQ (reference sequence). CDR3 nucleotides: TGTGCCAGCAGCTCAACGGGACAGGGGAATTCACCCCTCCACTTT. Translation gives CASSSTGQGNSPLHF.

The chain joins TRBV11-2 to TRBJ2-1; 9 bases match TRBD1. After removal of 5 bases from V and 4 bases from J, the junction contained 6 bases not matched to a gene. The CDR3 has 15 residues. In germline, CDR1 is SGHAT, CDR2 FQNNGV. In DNA, the CDR3 is TGTGCCAGCAGCCCTACCGGGACAGGGTACAATGAGCAGTTCTTC. Its translation is CASSPTGTGYNEQFF.